The 30 T cell receptor beta chains reported below all come from one sample, sequenced in a study of blood T cell repertoires in COVID-19. The data were produced by immunoSEQ multiplex PCR, yet TCRdb's version contains in-frame clones alone and is incomplete. The repertoire has 250,000 or so clones, 86% of them found once; the top ten carry around 2%. Material for sequencing was PBMCs or T cells enriched from blood (not recorded which). The receptor source for this set is a woman aged 45-59 years who had recovered from COVID-19.

In the case of this clone: The same CDR3 is also encoded by other DNA sequences in this sample. The V and J genes are TRBV7-6 and TRBJ1-2, with D uncertain. V was cut by 0 bases and J by 2 bases, with 4 bases left in between. The CDR3 is 13 residues long. CDR1 SGHVS and CDR2 FNYEAQ come from the germline V gene. The CDR3 DNA reads TGTGCCAGCAGCTTAGCAGAGAACTATGGCTACACCTTC. Residues: CASSLAENYGYTF.

This chain joins TRBV5-1 and TRBJ2-7, with 8 bases identical to TRBD1. The CDR3 consists of 13 residues. V was clipped by 7 bases and J by 5 bases; unmatched bases: 8. Per germline, CDR1 SGHRS and CDR2 YFSETQ. Here the CDR3 reads CASFGQGRDEQYF. DNA for the CDR3: TGCGCCAGCTTCGGACAGGGTAGGGACGAGCAGTACTTC.

The chain employs TRBV10-3 and TRBJ1-2, with a weak D call TRBD1 (6 bases). Deletions cut 7 bases from V and 0 bases from J, with 15 bases between. There are 15 residues in the CDR3. The germline gives CDR1 ENHRY, CDR2 SYGVKD. The CDR3 region has the DNA TGTGCCATCACCCCCGCGGACAGTGCTAACTATGGCTACACCTTC. Its protein product is CAITPADSANYGYTF.

The V call is TRBV12-5, the J call TRBJ2-1, with TRBD2 matching 8 bases. V shed 0 bases and J 5 bases; nucleotides not matched to a gene: 9. CDR1 and CDR2 (germline): LGHNT, FRNRAP. The CDR3 loop spans 17 amino acids. CDR3 bases: TGTGCTAGTGGTTTGGTACTTGGGCGGGGGGCCGACAATGAGCAGTTCTTC. This gives the protein CASGLVLGRGADNEQFF.

The rearrangement uses TRBV7-9 and TRBJ1-1; a possible D gene is TRBD1 (5 bases). This CDR3 has 15 residues. Germline V lookup: CDR1 SEHNR, CDR2 FQNEAQ (reference sequence). V gave up 1 base and J gave up 3 bases, with 12 bases separating them. Here the CDR3 reads CASSLGPRAHTEAFF. The CDR3 bases are TGTGCCAGCAGCTTAGGCCCCAGGGCACACACTGAAGCTTTCTTT.

The chain couples TRBV6-5 to TRBJ1-5; D not resolved. The V end was cut by 5 bases, the J end by 3 bases, with 11 bases between. Germline CDR1 and CDR2: MNHEY and SVGAGI. The CDR3 has 14 residues. CDR3 DNA: TGTGCCAGCAGTCCCTCAGGTAACAATCAGCCCCAGCATTTT. Its translation: CASSPSGNNQPQHF.

This rearrangement joins TRBV7-2 to TRBJ1-1, with D uncertain. Trimming removed 1 base at V and 1 base at J, with 7 bases between. CDR3 length equals 14 residues. CDR1 is SGHTA, CDR2 FQGNSA, per germline. The CDR3 DNA reads as TGTGCCAGCAGCTTAGATAACAGGAACACTGAAGCTTTCTTT. Translation: CASSLDNRNTEAFF.

V is TRBV7-9 and J is TRBJ1-1, with a weak D call TRBD1 (6 bases). The CDR3 spans 12 residues. V was shortened by 3 bases and J by 8 bases, with 10 bases between the two germline ends. Germline CDR1 is SEHNR and CDR2 is FQNEAQ (reference sequence). The DNA for the CDR3 is TGTGCCAGCAGCTTCCGGACAGAGGAAGCTTTCTTT. This translates into CASSFRTEEAFF.

The V gene is TRBV18, the J gene TRBJ2-6; 9 bases line up with TRBD2. Germline CDR1 and CDR2: KGHSH and LQKENI. Trimming removed 3 bases from V and 1 base from J; junction bases left unmatched: 7. This CDR3 is built from 18 residues. CDR3 region: CASSPNSGSSSGANVLTF. CDR3 sequence (DNA): TGTGCCAGCTCACCGAATAGCGGGAGTAGTTCTGGGGCCAACGTCCTGACTTTC.

The chain has TRBV4-1 and TRBJ1-2; D remains ambiguous. Germline V gene sequence: CDR1 MGHRA, CDR2 YSYEKL. The CDR3 covers 15 residues. V was clipped by 1 base and J by 4 bases, with 13 bases between them. The CDR3 DNA reads TGCGCCAGCAGCCAAGTAGCTGGCACGATCTATGGCTACACCTTC. Amino acids: CASSQVAGTIYGYTF.

The chain employs TRBV7-9 and TRBJ1-2; D unresolved. V lost 5 bases, J lost 7 bases, and 14 bases lay in between. This CDR3 is 13 amino acids long. Germline CDR1 reads SEHNR; CDR2 reads FQNEAQ (reference sequence). The CDR3 reads CASSASGGGGYTF. The CDR3 DNA reads as TGTGCCAGCAGCGCGTCGGGAGGCGGTGGCTACACCTTC.

The rearrangement links TRBV18 to TRBJ1-4; D remains unclear. V lost 3 bases to trimming and J lost 7 bases, with 15 bases between them. CDR1 is KGHSH, CDR2 LQKENI, per germline. The CDR3 contains 15 residues. The CDR3 sequence is CASSPREGVREKLFF. The DNA for the CDR3 is TGTGCCAGCTCACCCCGTGAGGGTGTTCGTGAAAAACTGTTTTTT. Together with reference TRBV18 and TRBJ1-4, the CDR3 gives the full variable domain: NAGVMQNPRHLVRRRGQEARLRCSPMKGHSHVYWYRQLPEEGLKFMVYLQKENIIDESGMPKERFSAEFPKEGPSILRIQQVVRGDSAAYFCASSPREGVREKLFFGSGTQLSVL.

This clone was observed a single time. The genes are TRBV4-1 and TRBJ2-3; TRBD1 is a possible D gene (5 bases). Germline lookup yields CDR1 MGHRA and CDR2 YSYEKL. V dropped 3 bases and J dropped 0 bases, with 13 bases sitting between them. This CDR3 contains 16 residues. CDR3 nucleotide sequence: TGCGCCAGCAGCCAGAGACAGCAGACTAGCACAGATACGCAGTATTTT. Protein sequence: CASSQRQQTSTDTQYF.

The chain combines TRBV30 with TRBJ2-7; tentatively, D is TRBD1 (6 bases). CDR1 is GTSNPN and CDR2 is SVGIG in the germline V gene (reference sequence). The CDR3 length is 12 residues. The V end was cut by 3 bases, the J end by 5 bases, with 11 bases between. The chain's CDR3 is CAWSLGAHEQYF. The CDR3 bases are TGTGCCTGGAGCCTGGGGGCCCACGAGCAGTACTTC.

The chain couples TRBV7-2 to TRBJ2-4, with 12 nucleotides matching TRBD2. Trimming at V came to 5 bases and at J to 15 bases, leaving 14 bases not matched to a gene. In germline, CDR1 is SGHTA, CDR2 FQGNSA. CDR3 length: 15 amino acids. The CDR3 coding sequence is TGTGCCAGCAGCCCCGGGACTAGCGGGTTAAGGGTTCGGTACTTC. This sequence encodes CASSPGTSGLRVRYF.

The chain is built from TRBV30 and TRBJ2-5, with unresolved D. Germline V gene sequence: CDR1 GTSNPN, CDR2 SVGIG (reference sequence). V gave up 1 base and J gave up 7 bases, with 10 bases separating them. This CDR3 has 12 residues. DNA for the CDR3: TGTGCCTGGAGTGGGCCCGGCGGGACCCAGTACTTC. It yields the protein CAWSGPGGTQYF.

This chain links TRBV14 with TRBJ1-1, with D tentatively TRBD1 (6 bases). V shed 4 bases and J shed 5 bases, with 11 bases lying between them. Per germline, CDR1 SGHDN and CDR2 FVKESK. The CDR3 runs to 13 residues. CDR3: CASSRMRGTEAFF. The CDR3 nucleotides are TGTGCCAGCAGCCGAATGAGGGGGACTGAAGCTTTCTTT.

The chain couples TRBV12-3 or TRBV12-4 to TRBJ1-1; 8 bases agree with TRBD1. This CDR3 has 13 residues. Losses at the gene ends were 5 bases for V and 5 bases for J; bases not matched to a gene: 4. The CDR3 protein is CASSDRGGTEAFF. The CDR3 nucleotides are TGTGCCAGCAGTGACAGGGGTGGTACTGAAGCTTTCTTT.

The chain combines TRBV28 with TRBJ2-2; the D is unclear. CDR3 length: 14 amino acids. Germline-derived CDR1 and CDR2 are MDHEN and SYDVKM. V was cut by 2 bases and J by 5 bases, with 9 bases left in between. CDR3 region: CASSLMERTGELFF. DNA of the CDR3: TGTGCCAGCAGTTTAATGGAGCGAACCGGGGAGCTGTTTTTT.

This sequence joins TRBV19 and TRBJ1-2; tentatively, D is TRBD1 (5 bases). V was cut by 5 bases and J by 7 bases, with 8 bases left in between. The CDR3 runs 11 residues. Looked up from germline, CDR1 is LNHDA and CDR2 is SQIVND (reference sequence). CDR3 loop: CASSSTGGYTF. In nucleotides, the CDR3 is TGTGCCAGTAGTTCTACAGGTGGCTACACCTTC.

The J gene is TRBJ2-3, the V gene TRBV18, with TRBD1 as a possible D gene (6 bases). Trimming stripped 0 bases from V and 4 bases from J, with 14 bases between. The germline V gene has CDR1 KGHSH and CDR2 LQKENI. The CDR3 has 16 residues. The CDR3 DNA sequence: TGTGCCAGCTCACCACCCAGGGGAAGTGGGCCAGATACGCAGTATTTT. Its protein is CASSPPRGSGPDTQYF.

V and J are TRBV7-9 and TRBJ2-2, with D possibly being TRBD2 (5 bases). Germline assignment: CDR1 SEHNR and CDR2 FQNEAQ (reference sequence). The length of the CDR3 is 13 residues. With 5 bases removed from V and 8 bases from J, the gap between germline ends came to 12 bases. CDR3 sequence: CASSPGLLGELFF. CDR3 nucleotide sequence: TGTGCCAGCAGCCCAGGACTGCTGGGGGAGCTGTTTTTT.

The rearrangement uses TRBV10-3 and TRBJ2-7; TRBD1 matches at 9 bases. The germline gives CDR1 ENHRY, CDR2 SYGVKD. V shed 6 bases and J 3 bases; nucleotides not matched to a gene: 6. CDR3 length equals 14 residues. This chain's CDR3 is CAIRPGTGNYEQYF. CDR3 sequence (DNA): TGTGCCATCAGGCCCGGGACAGGGAACTACGAGCAGTACTTC.

There are a few counts of this clone. V is TRBV11-3 and J is TRBJ1-1; 8 positions agree with TRBD1. Looked up from germline, CDR1 is SGHNT and CDR2 is YENEEA. CDR3 size: 15 residues. V was clipped by 1 base and J by 0 bases; unmatched bases: 1. The CDR3 loop is CASSLGGQVNTEAFF. Written as DNA, the CDR3 is TGTGCCAGCAGCTTAGGGGGACAGGTGAACACTGAAGCTTTCTTT.

The rearrangement joins TRBV21-1 to TRBJ2-1; the table's D gene call, TRBD2, was not cross checked with the DNA. TRBV21-1 is tagged as a pseudogene. The CDR3 runs to 17 residues. CDR3 DNA: TGTGCCAGCAGCAAAATAAAGTTACTAGCGGGAATCCATGAGCAGTTCTTC. Translation gives CASSKIKLLAGIHEQFF.

CDR3 in DNA: TGTGCCAGCAGTCCGACAGCGTTAAATAGCAATCAGCCCCAGCATTTT. It codes for CASSPTALNSNQPQHF. The chain recombines TRBV27 with TRBJ1-5; D might be TRBD1 (5 bases). The V gene lost 5 bases and the J gene lost 0 bases, with 14 bases spanning the gap. The length of the CDR3 is 16 residues. Germline V gene lookup returns CDR1 MNHEY and CDR2 SMNVEV (reference sequence).

This clone has just one count. J is TRBJ1-2 and V is TRBV29-1; D perhaps matches TRBD1 (5 bases). V gave up 0 bases and J gave up 4 bases, with 12 bases separating them. Germline assignment: CDR1 SQVTM and CDR2 ANQGSEA. This CDR3 is 14 amino acids long. Here the CDR3 DNA reads TGCAGCGTTGAAGAGGGCAGGGAAGGCTATGGCTACACCTTC. It codes for CSVEEGREGYGYTF.

The chain links TRBV4-1 to TRBJ1-1; 7 nucleotides align to TRBD1. Germline trimming cut 2 bases from V and 5 bases from J; bases unmatched to any gene: 8. This CDR3 has 15 residues. Germline V lookup: CDR1 MGHRA, CDR2 YSYEKL. DNA for the CDR3: TGCGCCAGCAGCCAATCACAGGGGAGGTGGACTGAAGCTTTCTTT. This sequence encodes CASSQSQGRWTEAFF.

This chain joins TRBV20-1 and TRBJ1-3; D is unresolved. V was shortened by 3 bases and J by 0 bases, with 6 bases between the two germline ends. Germline V lookup: CDR1 DFQATT, CDR2 SNEGSKA (reference sequence). The CDR3 covers 13 residues. The CDR3 protein is CSASLASGNTIYF. The CDR3 DNA follows: TGCAGTGCTAGTTTGGCCTCTGGAAACACCATATATTTT.

The V and J genes are TRBV6-2 or TRBV6-3 and TRBJ2-1; D uncertain. Per the germline V gene, CDR1 is MNHEY and CDR2 is SVGEGT. The CDR3 contains 12 residues. Trimming left V 0 bases short and J 9 bases short, with 6 bases between. The CDR3 DNA follows: TGTGCCAGCAGTTACTCGAACAGTGAGCAGTTCTTC. Translated, it gives CASSYSNSEQFF.